Following are 9 T cell receptor beta chains from one sample sequenced in a study of human T cells and chemical hapten exposure. The time point is: patch test 1, 2 weeks after DPC sensitization. This sample's treatment: therapeutic diphenylcyclopropenone sensitization with weekly scalp DPC. TCRdb used MiXCR to reprocess the RACE reads, holding one entry per CDR3 protein. The sample lists approximately 60,000 distinct CDR3 sequences; about 9% were seen once. Sequencing was performed on whole blood, taken in connection with sensitization to the hapten diphenylcyclopropenone (DPC). Source of these receptors: a woman in her thirties or forties with alopecia areata. Some clones in this sample may be carry-over from other donors' samples.

This clonotype was observed a handful of times. The chain has TRBV28 and TRBJ1-6; D is unresolved. V lost 8 bases, J lost 0 bases, and 8 bases lay in between. The CDR3 contains 14 residues. Germline V gene sequence: CDR1 MDHEN, CDR2 SYDVKM. The CDR3 protein is CASLTFSYNSPLHF. Here the CDR3 DNA reads TGTGCCAGCCTGACATTCTCCTATAATTCACCCCTCCACTTT.

The sample holds many counts of this clonotype. This chain uses TRBV20-1 with TRBJ2-7, with D unresolved. Per the germline V gene, CDR1 is DFQATT and CDR2 is SNEGSKA (reference sequence). This CDR3 is built from 15 residues. V gave up 3 bases and J gave up 1 base, with 16 bases separating them. The CDR3 here is CSARGSAAGSYEQYF. CDR3 nucleotides: TGCAGTGCTAGGGGAAGCGCGGCCGGGTCCTACGAGCAGTACTTC.

This clonotype came up a few times. The chain couples TRBV10-2 to TRBJ1-1; maybe TRBD1 (6 bases). This CDR3 is 13 amino acids long. Germline V CDR1 and CDR2: WSHSY, SAAADI. Trimming left V 3 bases short and J 1 base short, with 6 bases between. CDR3: CASSEQGNTEAFF. For the CDR3, the DNA is TGCGCCAGCAGTGAACAGGGGAACACTGAAGCTTTCTTT.

In regard to this clonotype: Sequence at one end of the junction differs from germline and may be a read error. This chain uses TRBV6-5 with TRBJ1-1, with D possibly TRBD1 on 6 matching bases. This CDR3 has 14 amino acids. Germline lookup yields CDR1 MNHEY and CDR2 SVGAGI. The CDR3 sequence is CASSWTVENTKAFF. The CDR3 nucleotides read TGTGCCAGCAGCTGGACAGTAGAGAACACTAAAGCTTTCTTT.

This clonotype was counted many times. The chain couples TRBV19 to TRBJ2-5; 9 nucleotides line up with TRBD1. V shed 5 bases and J 4 bases; nucleotides not matched to a gene: 14. Germline V gene sequence: CDR1 LNHDA, CDR2 SQIVND (reference sequence). The CDR3 consists of 17 residues. CDR3: CASSSARADRGGETQYF. The CDR3 region has the DNA TGTGCCAGTAGTTCGGCTCGTGCGGACAGGGGAGGAGAGACCCAGTACTTC.

This clonotype has ten or more counts. This chain uses TRBV12-3 or TRBV12-4 with TRBJ2-3; D is ambiguous. Between the trimmed V and J ends, which lost 3 bases and 2 bases, there was a span of 6 bases. The CDR3 loop spans 13 amino acids. DNA for the CDR3: TGTGCCAGCAGTTTCTCCCCCACAGATACGCAGTATTTT. Protein product: CASSFSPTDTQYF.

The chain is built from TRBV9 and TRBJ1-5; D is possibly TRBD1 (6 bases). CDR3 length: 14 residues. Germline CDR1 is SGDLS and CDR2 is YYNGEE. Trimming removed 4 bases at V and 3 bases at J, with 11 bases between. CDR3 in DNA: TGTGCCAGCAGCCCCCGGGACAACAATCAGCCCCAGCATTTT. It is translated as CASSPRDNNQPQHF.

The chain links TRBV20-1 to TRBJ1-2; D unclear. From germline, CDR1 is DFQATT and CDR2 SNEGSKA (reference sequence). Trimming stripped 7 bases from V and 6 bases from J, with 12 bases between. There are 11 residues in the CDR3. CDR3 region: CSVVGADGYTF. The CDR3 nucleotides read TGCAGTGTTGTGGGAGCTGATGGCTACACCTTC.

This clonotype was observed many times. The V and J genes are TRBV6-5 and TRBJ1-1; D is undetermined. V was trimmed by 4 bases and J by 0 bases, leaving 6 bases between them. Looked up from germline, CDR1 is MNHEY and CDR2 is SVGAGI. The CDR3 loop spans 13 amino acids. The CDR3 region is CASSLVVNTEAFF. The CDR3 coding sequence is TGTGCCAGCAGTTTGGTAGTGAACACTGAAGCTTTCTTT.